The clone carrying this TCR beta chain was observed a few times. Its specificity is not known. Germline-derived CDR1 and CDR2 are KGHSH and LQKENI. V was pared by 3 bases and J by 4 bases, with 14 bases of the junction left unmatched. This CDR3 is 17 amino acids long. These data belong to a study of T-cell reconstitution after alpha-beta-depleted transplantation in children. Study-level findings and limits: Some patients showed high day-60 TCRbeta diversity, which derived from surviving recipient T cells and thymic progenitors. The study reportedly traced alpha-beta T cells about two months after transplant to several hundred expanded graft clones.

Using unique molecular identifiers, the investigators prepared the TCRbeta library. TCRdb passed the PCR reads through MiXCR, listing each CDR3 protein once. The data contain fewer than 700,000 distinct CDR3 sequences, around 23% of them seen just once; the ten biggest clones take up roughly 13%. The origin of this receptor is a boy under two years old who had a stem cell transplant for acute myeloid leukemia, so the T cells may come from the graft donor. The chain is built from TRBV18 and TRBJ2-5, with 7 bases aligning to TRBD1. The specimen was PBMCs, mostly from graft donor cells, collected 360 days after TCRalphabeta/CD19-depleted stem cell transplant. The CDR3 spells CASSPLASGQIRETQYF. CDR3 sequence (DNA): TGTGCCAGCTCACCTTTGGCCTCGGGACAGATACGAGAGACCCAGTACTTC.